The present TCR beta chain was sequenced within a study of cytomegalovirus exposure and HLA in healthy donors. As to this clone: The germline gene is not matched at one end of the junction; a read error may be the cause.

Measured with immunoSEQ multiplex PCR; TCRdb has only the in-frame clones, and not every one. Of about 360,000 clones detected, roughly 85% appear once; the ten largest clones hold 0.8% to 0.85%. Germline-derived CDR1 and CDR2 are LGHNA and YNFKEQ. The CDR3 sequence is 13 residues long. This TCR came from a woman in her late teens or twenties in good health and CMV-seronegative. This chain connects TRBV4-2 to TRBJ2-3; D remains ambiguous. Sequencing was done on a sample of PBMCs. As DNA, the CDR3 is TGTGCCAGCAGCCCTATAGCCGGCGGCGGCAGAAGATTT. Translated, it gives CASSPIAGGGRRF.